These 23 T cell receptor beta chains were all obtained from the same sample, sequenced in a study of Ad26.COV2.S vaccination and SARS-CoV-2 variants. Sequenced by immunoSEQ multiplex PCR; TCRdb stores in-frame clones only, minus some. The sample lists over 400,000 clones, roughly 87% occurring once. As for treatment: 19 received Ad26.COV2.S at low or high dose, single or two shots; several received placebo; per-sample allocation not given. Specimens were obtained on day 63 following the first vaccine or placebo injection. Sequencing was performed on peripheral blood, taken in a trial of Ad26.COV2.S vaccine versus placebo. All receptors derive from a person between 18 and 65 years old who received the Ad26.COV2.S COVID-19 vaccine or a placebo.

The rearrangement links TRBV7-9 to TRBJ1-2; 9 bases align to TRBD1. The CDR3 is made up of 14 amino acids. CDR1 and CDR2 (germline): SEHNR, FQNEAQ (reference sequence). The trim removed 7 bases at V and 5 bases at J, leaving 8 bases unmatched. The CDR3 protein is CASKRTGTGYGYTF. For the CDR3, the DNA is TGTGCCAGCAAACGTACCGGGACAGGGTATGGCTACACCTTC.

The V call is TRBV12-3 or TRBV12-4, the J call TRBJ1-1; tentative D call: TRBD1 (6 bases). The germline V and J ends were trimmed by 5 bases and 10 bases, with 14 bases remaining between them. CDR3 length: 12 residues. CDR3 in DNA: TGTGCCAGCAGTAACGCCGGGACAACAGCTTTCTTT. Protein product: CASSNAGTTAFF.

This chain joins TRBV6-5 and TRBJ1-2, with D perhaps matching TRBD1 (5 bases). The V gene lost 2 bases and the J gene lost 6 bases, with 10 bases spanning the gap. This CDR3 is 13 amino acids long. The germline gives CDR1 MNHEY, CDR2 SVGAGI. The CDR3 bases are TGTGCCAGCAGTTACGACGGAGGGGATGGCTACACCTTC. Amino acid sequence: CASSYDGGDGYTF.

This clone occurred once. This same CDR3 is encoded by further DNA sequences in the sample. This chain uses TRBV7-2 with TRBJ1-1; maybe TRBD1 (5 bases). Trimming took off 3 bases at V and 0 bases at J, with 5 bases between the two ends. Germline V CDR1 and CDR2: SGHTA, FQGNSA. The CDR3 loop spans 13 amino acids. CDR3 sequence reads: CASSLTVNTEAFF. CDR3 DNA sequence: TGTGCCAGCAGCTTGACAGTGAACACTGAAGCTTTCTTT. The entire variable domain, with the rest obtained from reference TRBV7-2 and TRBJ1-1, is as follows: GAGVSQSPSNKVTEKGKDVELRCDPISGHTALYWYRQSLGQGLEFLIYFQGNSAPDKSGLPSDRFSAERTGGSVSTLTIQRTQQEDSAVYLCASSLTVNTEAFFGQGTRLTVV.

This clone was found once. The chain employs TRBV2 and TRBJ2-7; no clear D. The CDR3 is made up of 13 amino acids. Trimming stripped 1 base from V and 3 bases from J, with 7 bases between. CDR1 is SNHLY, CDR2 FYNNEI, per germline. DNA for the CDR3: TGTGCCAGCAGTGAAGAGTTCGTCTACGAGCAGTACTTC. Translating it yields CASSEEFVYEQYF.

On this clone: Other DNA sequences in the sample encode the same CDR3. The chain carries TRBV7-2 and TRBJ2-5; D gene unclear. The CDR3 covers 13 residues. Trimming cost V 4 bases and J 2 bases, with 8 bases left between them. CDR1 and CDR2 (germline): SGHTA, FQGNSA. The CDR3 sequence: CASSSSRQETQYF. For the CDR3, the DNA is TGTGCCAGCAGCTCGAGTCGTCAAGAGACCCAGTACTTC.

V is TRBV5-1 and J is TRBJ2-7; D ambiguous. The CDR3 consists of 15 residues. The V end was cut by 1 base, the J end by 5 bases, with 16 bases between. Germline CDR1 reads SGHRS; CDR2 reads YFSETQ. CDR3 region: CASSLKSSLRNEQYF. CDR3 nucleotide sequence: TGCGCCAGCAGCTTGAAAAGCTCCCTGAGGAACGAGCAGTACTTC.

This chain joins TRBV28 and TRBJ2-7, with TRBD1 as a possible D gene (6 bases). This CDR3 comprises 13 residues. V was shortened by 6 bases and J by 2 bases, with 11 bases between the two germline ends. CDR1 MDHEN and CDR2 SYDVKM come from the germline V gene. CDR3 region: CASSKTGTYEQYF. The CDR3 DNA is TGTGCCAGCAGCAAAACAGGGACCTACGAGCAGTACTTC.

On this clone itself: This same CDR3 is encoded by further DNA sequences in the sample. The chain has TRBV4-3 and TRBJ2-1, with D perhaps matching TRBD2 (5 bases). The CDR3 has 12 amino acids. V was shortened by 1 base and J by 9 bases, with 7 bases between the two germline ends. The germline V gene has CDR1 LGHNA and CDR2 YSLEER. CDR3 loop: CASSQGEGEQFF. In nucleotides, the CDR3 is TGCGCCAGCAGCCAAGGAGAGGGTGAGCAGTTCTTC.

The V and J genes are TRBV5-4 and TRBJ2-5; 10 bases agree with TRBD2. Germline V CDR1 and CDR2: SGHNT, YYREEE (reference sequence). The junction had 6 bases not matched to a gene; V was cut back by 5 bases and J by 5 bases. This CDR3 spans 14 amino acids. The CDR3 DNA reads as TGTGCCAGCAGTACCGGGACTAGCGATGAGACCCAGTACTTC. It specifies CASSTGTSDETQYF.

This chain uses TRBV10-3 with TRBJ1-2, with TRBD1 matching over 7 bases. The germline V gene has CDR1 ENHRY and CDR2 SYGVKD. V lost 11 bases and J lost 2; bases outside the gene matches: 11. The CDR3 has 14 amino acids. The CDR3 spells CAATPGQPNYGYTF. CDR3 bases: TGTGCCGCTACCCCGGGACAGCCGAACTATGGCTACACCTTC.

In DNA, the CDR3 is TGTGCCAGCAGCTTAACCAGCTCTGGGGCCAACGTCCTGACTTTC. This gives the protein CASSLTSSGANVLTF. V is TRBV7-2 and J is TRBJ2-6; D is unresolved. This CDR3 has 15 amino acids. Germline V gene sequence: CDR1 SGHTA, CDR2 FQGNSA. Trimming took 2 bases from V and 0 from J, leaving 5 bases between them.

As regards this clone: One end of the junction does not line up with germline, which may come from a read error. This chain uses TRBV12-3 or TRBV12-4 with TRBJ2-2, with 8 bases that match TRBD1. The CDR3 spans 13 residues. CDR3 sequence reads: CMQGAPLTGELFF. The CDR3 DNA is TGCATGCAGGGGGCCCCCCTCACCGGGGAGCTGTTTTTT.

The CDR3: CASSPDDTQYF. The CDR3 DNA sequence: TGTGCCAGCAGCCCCGACGATACGCAGTATTTT. The chain recombines TRBV7-9 with TRBJ2-3; D is undetermined. Germline V gene sequence: CDR1 SEHNR, CDR2 FQNEAQ (reference sequence). Trimming took off 5 bases at V and 6 bases at J, with 6 bases between the two ends. This CDR3 is built from 11 residues.

A single count supports this clone. The J gene is TRBJ1-5, the V gene TRBV24-1, with a tentative D call TRBD1 (5 bases). This CDR3 is 15 amino acids long. V lost 0 bases to trimming and J lost 4 bases, with 9 bases between them. The germline V gene has CDR1 KGHDR and CDR2 SFDVKD. CDR3 region: CATSDLLRGNQPQHF. The CDR3, as DNA: TGTGCCACCAGTGATTTGTTGAGGGGTAATCAGCCCCAGCATTTT.

The genes are TRBV5-5 and TRBJ1-4, with D possibly being TRBD1 (5 bases). With 0 bases removed from V and 8 bases from J, the gap between germline ends came to 26 bases. CDR3 size: 19 residues. CDR1 and CDR2 (germline): SGHKS, YYEKEE (reference sequence). CDR3 region: CASSLEAWGVKSPREKLFF. The CDR3 DNA follows: TGTGCCAGCAGCTTGGAGGCTTGGGGCGTGAAAAGTCCTCGAGAAAAACTGTTTTTT.

This clone is a singleton in its sample. The CDR3 region has the DNA TGCAGCGTTGGGTGGGGATGGGGCACTGAAGCTTTCTTT. Its protein is CSVGWGWGTEAFF. The chain couples TRBV29-1 to TRBJ1-1; D ambiguous. CDR1 and CDR2 (germline): SQVTM, ANQGSEA. The CDR3 spans 13 residues. Trimming took 4 bases from V and 4 from J, leaving 13 bases between them.

The gene calls are TRBV6-1 and TRBJ2-6, with D possibly TRBD2 on 7 matching bases. There are 17 residues in the CDR3. Germline loops: CDR1 MNHNS, CDR2 SASEGT. V shed 0 bases and J shed 4 bases, with 13 bases lying between them. The CDR3 DNA reads TGTGCCAGCAGTGAAGCTGGGGGGGCCGCAGGGGCCAACGTCCTGACTTTC. Protein sequence: CASSEAGGAAGANVLTF.

This clone was recorded a few times. The chain has TRBV28 and TRBJ1-5; D uncertain. There are 11 residues in the CDR3. Germline lookup yields CDR1 MDHEN and CDR2 SYDVKM. The V end lost 8 bases, the J end lost 4 bases, and 6 bases lay between the germline ends. This chain's CDR3 is CASGSNQPQHF. The DNA of the CDR3 is TGTGCCAGCGGATCAAATCAGCCCCAGCATTTT.

The chain combines TRBV5-8 with TRBJ2-3; TRBD2 matches 8 bases. This CDR3 is built from 14 residues. Trimming took 5 bases from V and 2 from J; bases not matched to a gene: 4. From germline, CDR1 is SGHTS and CDR2 YDEGEE. This CDR3 reads CASRIAGNTDTQYF. CDR3 bases: TGTGCCAGCAGAATAGCGGGAAACACAGATACGCAGTATTTT.

This clone appeared a few times. The chain couples TRBV9 to TRBJ2-1, with D hard to call. The CDR3 has 14 amino acids. Per the germline V gene, CDR1 is SGDLS and CDR2 is YYNGEE. V dropped 0 bases and J dropped 3 bases, with 7 bases sitting between them. The CDR3 bases are TGTGCCAGCAGCGTAGCTACAGTCTACAATGAGCAGTTCTTC. Amino acid sequence: CASSVATVYNEQFF.

V usage is TRBV7-9 and J usage is TRBJ1-1; TRBD1 matches 11 bases. V was pared by 1 base and J by 8 bases, with 9 bases of the junction left unmatched. CDR3 length: 16 residues. Looked up from germline, CDR1 is SEHNR and CDR2 is FQNEAQ (reference sequence). CDR3 region: CASSLGDRGSKREAFF. In DNA form, the CDR3 reads TGTGCCAGCAGCTTAGGGGACAGGGGGTCCAAACGGGAAGCTTTCTTT.

The chain has TRBV3-1 (or the pseudogene TRBV3-2) and TRBJ1-1, with 8 nucleotides matching TRBD1. With V trimmed by 4 bases and J by 1 base, 5 bases remained unmatched. CDR1 is LGHDT, CDR2 YNNKEL, per germline (reference sequence). The CDR3 runs 15 residues. The CDR3 loop is CASSPTDRANTEAFF. The CDR3 DNA sequence: TGTGCCAGCAGCCCAACGGACAGGGCGAACACTGAAGCTTTCTTT.